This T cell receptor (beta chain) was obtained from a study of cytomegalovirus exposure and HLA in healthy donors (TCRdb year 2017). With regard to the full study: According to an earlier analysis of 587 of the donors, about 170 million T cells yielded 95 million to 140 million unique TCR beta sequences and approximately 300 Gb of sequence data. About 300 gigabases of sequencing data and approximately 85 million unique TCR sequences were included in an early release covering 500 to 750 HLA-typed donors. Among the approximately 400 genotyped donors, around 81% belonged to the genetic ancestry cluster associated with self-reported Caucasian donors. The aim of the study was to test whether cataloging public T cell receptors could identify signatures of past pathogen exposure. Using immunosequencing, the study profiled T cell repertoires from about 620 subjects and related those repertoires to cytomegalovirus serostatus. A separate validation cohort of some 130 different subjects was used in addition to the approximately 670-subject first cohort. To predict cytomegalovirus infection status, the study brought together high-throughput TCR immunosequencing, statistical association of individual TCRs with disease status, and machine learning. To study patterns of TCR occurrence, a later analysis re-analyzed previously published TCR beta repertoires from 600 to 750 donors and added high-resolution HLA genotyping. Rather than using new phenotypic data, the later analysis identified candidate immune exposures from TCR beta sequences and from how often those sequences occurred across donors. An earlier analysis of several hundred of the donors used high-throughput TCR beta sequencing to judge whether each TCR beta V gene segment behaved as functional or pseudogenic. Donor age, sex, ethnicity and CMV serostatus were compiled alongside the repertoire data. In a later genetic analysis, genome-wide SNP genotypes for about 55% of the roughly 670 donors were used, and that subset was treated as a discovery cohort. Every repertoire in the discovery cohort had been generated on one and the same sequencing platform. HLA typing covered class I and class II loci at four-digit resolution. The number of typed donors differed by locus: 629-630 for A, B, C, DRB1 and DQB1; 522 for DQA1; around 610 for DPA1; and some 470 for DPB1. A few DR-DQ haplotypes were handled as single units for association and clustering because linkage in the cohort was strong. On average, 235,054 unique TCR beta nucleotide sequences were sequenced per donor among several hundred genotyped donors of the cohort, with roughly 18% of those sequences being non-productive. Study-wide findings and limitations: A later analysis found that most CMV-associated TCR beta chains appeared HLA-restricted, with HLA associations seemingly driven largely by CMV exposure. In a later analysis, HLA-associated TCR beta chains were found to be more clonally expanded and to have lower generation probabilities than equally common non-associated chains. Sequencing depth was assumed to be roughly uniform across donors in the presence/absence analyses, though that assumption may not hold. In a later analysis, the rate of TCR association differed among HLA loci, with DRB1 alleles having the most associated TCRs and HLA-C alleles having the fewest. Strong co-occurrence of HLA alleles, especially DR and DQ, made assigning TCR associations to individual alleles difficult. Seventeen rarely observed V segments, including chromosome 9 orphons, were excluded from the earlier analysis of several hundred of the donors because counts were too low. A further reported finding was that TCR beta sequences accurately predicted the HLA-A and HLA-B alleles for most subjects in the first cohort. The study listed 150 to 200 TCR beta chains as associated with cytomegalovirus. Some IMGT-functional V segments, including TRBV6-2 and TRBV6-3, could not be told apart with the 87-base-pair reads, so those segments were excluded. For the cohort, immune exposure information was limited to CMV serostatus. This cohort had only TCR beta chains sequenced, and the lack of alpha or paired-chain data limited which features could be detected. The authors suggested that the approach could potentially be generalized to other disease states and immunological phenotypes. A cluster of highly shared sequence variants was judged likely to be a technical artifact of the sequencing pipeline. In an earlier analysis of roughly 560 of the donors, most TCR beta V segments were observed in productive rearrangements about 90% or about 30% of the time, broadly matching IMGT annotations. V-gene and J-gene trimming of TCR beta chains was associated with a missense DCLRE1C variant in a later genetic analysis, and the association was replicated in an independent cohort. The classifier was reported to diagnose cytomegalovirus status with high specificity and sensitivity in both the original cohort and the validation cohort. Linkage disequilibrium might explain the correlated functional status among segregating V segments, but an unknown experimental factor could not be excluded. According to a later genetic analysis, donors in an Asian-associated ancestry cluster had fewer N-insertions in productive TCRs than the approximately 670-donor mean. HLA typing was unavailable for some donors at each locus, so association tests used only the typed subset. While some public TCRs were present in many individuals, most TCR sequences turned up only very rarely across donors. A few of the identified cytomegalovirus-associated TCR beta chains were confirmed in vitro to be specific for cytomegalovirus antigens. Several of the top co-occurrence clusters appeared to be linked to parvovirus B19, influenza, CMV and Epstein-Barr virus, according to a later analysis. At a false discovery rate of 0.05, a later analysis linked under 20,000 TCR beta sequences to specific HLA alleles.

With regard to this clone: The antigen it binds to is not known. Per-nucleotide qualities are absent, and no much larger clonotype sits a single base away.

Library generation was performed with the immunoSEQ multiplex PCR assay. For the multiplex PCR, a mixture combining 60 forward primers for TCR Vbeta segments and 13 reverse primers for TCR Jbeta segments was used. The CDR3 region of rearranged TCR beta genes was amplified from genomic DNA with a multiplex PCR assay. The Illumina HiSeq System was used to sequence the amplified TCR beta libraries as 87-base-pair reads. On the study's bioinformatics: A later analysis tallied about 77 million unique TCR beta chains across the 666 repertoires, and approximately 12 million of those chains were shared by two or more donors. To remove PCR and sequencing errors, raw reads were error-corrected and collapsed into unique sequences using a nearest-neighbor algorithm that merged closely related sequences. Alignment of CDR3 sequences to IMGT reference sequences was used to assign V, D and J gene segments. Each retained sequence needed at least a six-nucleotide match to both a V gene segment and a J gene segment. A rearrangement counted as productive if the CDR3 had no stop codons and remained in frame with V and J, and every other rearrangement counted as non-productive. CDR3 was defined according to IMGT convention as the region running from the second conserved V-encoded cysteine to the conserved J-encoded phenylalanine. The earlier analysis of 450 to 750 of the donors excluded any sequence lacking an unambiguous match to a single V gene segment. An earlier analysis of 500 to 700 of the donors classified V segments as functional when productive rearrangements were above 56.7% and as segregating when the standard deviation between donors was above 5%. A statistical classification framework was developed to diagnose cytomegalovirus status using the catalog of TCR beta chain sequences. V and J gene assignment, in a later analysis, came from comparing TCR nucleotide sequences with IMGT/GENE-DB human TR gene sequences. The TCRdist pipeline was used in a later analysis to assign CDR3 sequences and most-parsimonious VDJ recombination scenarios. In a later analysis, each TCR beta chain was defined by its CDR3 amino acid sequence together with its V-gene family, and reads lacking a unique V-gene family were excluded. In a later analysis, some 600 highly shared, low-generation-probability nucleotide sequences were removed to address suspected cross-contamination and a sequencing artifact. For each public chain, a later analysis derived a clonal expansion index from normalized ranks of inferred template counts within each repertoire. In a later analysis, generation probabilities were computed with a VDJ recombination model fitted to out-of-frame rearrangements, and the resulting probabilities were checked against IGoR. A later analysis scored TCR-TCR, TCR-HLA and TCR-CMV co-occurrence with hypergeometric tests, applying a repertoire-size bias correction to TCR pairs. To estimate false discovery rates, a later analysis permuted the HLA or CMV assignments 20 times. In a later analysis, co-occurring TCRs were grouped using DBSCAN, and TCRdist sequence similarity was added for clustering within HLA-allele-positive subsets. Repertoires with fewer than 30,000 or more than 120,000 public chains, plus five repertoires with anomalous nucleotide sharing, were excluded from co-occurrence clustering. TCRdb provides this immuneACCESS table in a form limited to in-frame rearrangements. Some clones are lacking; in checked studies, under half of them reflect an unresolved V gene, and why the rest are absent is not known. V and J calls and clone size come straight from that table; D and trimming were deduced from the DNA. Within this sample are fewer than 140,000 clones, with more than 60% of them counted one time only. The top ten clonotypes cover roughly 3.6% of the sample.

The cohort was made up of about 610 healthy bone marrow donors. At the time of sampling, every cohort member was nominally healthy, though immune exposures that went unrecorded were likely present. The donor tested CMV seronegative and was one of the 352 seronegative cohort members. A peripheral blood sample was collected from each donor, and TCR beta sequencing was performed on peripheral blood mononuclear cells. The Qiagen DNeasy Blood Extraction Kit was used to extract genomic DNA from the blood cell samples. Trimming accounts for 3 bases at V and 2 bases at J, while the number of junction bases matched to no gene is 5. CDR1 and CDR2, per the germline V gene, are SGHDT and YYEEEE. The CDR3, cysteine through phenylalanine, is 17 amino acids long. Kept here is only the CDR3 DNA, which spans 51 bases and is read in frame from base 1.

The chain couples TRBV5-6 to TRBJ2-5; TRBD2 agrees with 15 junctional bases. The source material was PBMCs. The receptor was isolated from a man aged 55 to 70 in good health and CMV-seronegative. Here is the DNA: TGTGCCAGCAGCTGGACTAGCGGGGGGGCTTCACAAGAGACCCAGTACTTC. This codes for CASSWTSGGASQETQYF.